These 9 T cell receptor beta chains were sequenced from one sample in a study of cytomegalovirus exposure and HLA in healthy donors. Primers for the PCR totalled 60 Vbeta and 13 Jbeta. Assay used: immunoSEQ multiplex PCR; TCRdb lists only in-frame clones, some missing. In the table there are 95,000 to 110,000 clones, around 9.1% of which are singletons. The sequenced sample was PBMCs. All receptors derive from a man aged 40-49 years in good health and CMV-seropositive.

This clone was found a few times. The chain joins TRBV12-2 to TRBJ2-6; the D segment call TRBD2 is taken from the table without a DNA check. TRBV12-2 is a pseudogene. The CDR3 spans 14 residues. The DNA for the CDR3 is TGTGCAAGTCTCCCTCCGGTGGGGGCCAACGTCCTGACTTTC. Translated: CASLPPVGANVLTF.

V usage is TRBV6-5 and J usage is TRBJ2-7; 8 nucleotides line up with TRBD2. The trim removed 10 bases at V and 6 bases at J, leaving 11 bases unmatched. This CDR3 is 13 amino acids long. CDR1 and CDR2 (germline): MNHEY, SVGAGI. For the CDR3, the DNA is TGTGCCATTATAGCGGGAATCAGTGGCGAGCAGTACTTC. Translation gives CAIIAGISGEQYF.

This clone was counted between two and nine times. The gene calls are TRBV7-2 and TRBJ2-7, with 9 bases matching TRBD1. The J segment lost 3 bases and the V segment lost 5 bases, leaving 8 bases of the junction unmatched. Germline CDR1 is SGHTA and CDR2 is FQGNSA. The length of the CDR3 is 15 residues. Written as DNA, the CDR3 is TGTGCCAGCAGCGTCCGGGACAGGGATTACTACGAGCAGTACTTC. Its translation is CASSVRDRDYYEQYF.

There are a few counts of this clone. The V and J genes are TRBV2 and TRBJ2-2, with TRBD2 matching over 10 bases. Looked up from germline, CDR1 is SNHLY and CDR2 is FYNNEI. V lost 7 bases to trimming and J lost 3 bases; unmatched junction nucleotides: 14. The CDR3 extends over 18 amino acids. The CDR3 sequence is CASTAKAEGLAHTGELFF. The CDR3 region has the DNA TGTGCCAGCACCGCAAAAGCAGAGGGACTAGCGCACACCGGGGAGCTGTTTTTT.

The sample holds a few counts of this clone. The chain joins TRBV27 to TRBJ2-1, with 8 bases matching TRBD2. With V trimmed by 5 bases and J by 5 bases, 11 bases remained unmatched. The CDR3 length is 16 residues. Germline V gene sequence: CDR1 MNHEY, CDR2 SMNVEV (reference sequence). CDR3 coding DNA: TGTGCCAGCAGTCCTCCCGGGAGGGGACGAAACAATGAGCAGTTCTTC. Its protein product is CASSPPGRGRNNEQFF.

This clone was counted a few times. The CDR3 spells CASRLAGGPLEQYF. CDR3 nucleotides: TGTGCCAGCAGACTAGCGGGAGGGCCATTGGAGCAGTACTTC. The chain employs TRBV28 and TRBJ2-7, with TRBD2 matching over 13 bases. With 6 bases clipped from V and 7 bases from J, the junction kept 6 bases outside the gene matches. The CDR3 runs to 14 residues. Germline CDR1 and CDR2: MDHEN and SYDVKM.

In this sample, this clone turned up a few times. The rearrangement joins TRBV19 to TRBJ1-1; D might be TRBD1 (6 bases). Germline CDR1 reads LNHDA; CDR2 reads SQIVND (reference sequence). Trimming stripped 4 bases from V and 0 bases from J, with 12 bases between. This CDR3 contains 15 residues. CDR3 sequence (DNA): TGTGCCAGTAGTACCCGGACAGACATGAACACTGAAGCTTTCTTT. The encoded protein is CASSTRTDMNTEAFF.

This sequence joins TRBV5-6 and TRBJ2-5; 12 positions match TRBD2. Germline V CDR1 and CDR2: SGHDT, YYEEEE. After removal of 4 bases from V and 0 bases from J, the junction contained 4 bases not matched to a gene. The CDR3 has 16 residues. CDR3: CASSRTSGADQETQYF. The CDR3 DNA reads TGTGCCAGCAGCAGGACTAGCGGGGCGGACCAAGAGACCCAGTACTTC.

The rearrangement uses TRBV7-9 and TRBJ2-5; TRBD2 is a possible D gene (6 bases). The germline V gene encodes CDR1 SEHNR and CDR2 FQNEAQ (reference sequence). The CDR3 sequence is 15 residues long. Trimming removed 1 base from V and 2 bases from J, with 11 bases in between. The CDR3, as DNA: TGTGCCAGCAGCTTAGATGCGGGAACTCAAGAGACCCAGTACTTC. Translated: CASSLDAGTQETQYF.